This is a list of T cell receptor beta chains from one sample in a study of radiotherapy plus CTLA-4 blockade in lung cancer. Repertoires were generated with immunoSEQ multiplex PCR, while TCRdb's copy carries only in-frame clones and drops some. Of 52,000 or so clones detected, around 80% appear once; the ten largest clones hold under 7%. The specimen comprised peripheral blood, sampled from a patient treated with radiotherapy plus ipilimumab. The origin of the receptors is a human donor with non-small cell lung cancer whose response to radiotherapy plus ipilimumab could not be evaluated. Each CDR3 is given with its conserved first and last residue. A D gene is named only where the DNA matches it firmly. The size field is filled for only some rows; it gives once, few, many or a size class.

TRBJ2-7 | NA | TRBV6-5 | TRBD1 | TGTGCCAGCAGTTTCAGACAGGGTGAATTCTACGAGCAGTACTTC | CASSFRQGEFYEQYF
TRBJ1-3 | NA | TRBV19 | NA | TGTGCCAGTTCGAGAACAGGGACAATCTCTGGAAACACCATATATTTT | CASSRTGTISGNTIYF
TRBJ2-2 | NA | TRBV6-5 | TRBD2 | TGTGCCAGCACGGGCGGGGGGGCAACCGGGGAGCTGTTTTTT | CASTGGGATGELFF
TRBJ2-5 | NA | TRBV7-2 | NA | TGTGCCAGCAGCCCCGTCTCGGGGACCCAGTACTTC | CASSPVSGTQYF
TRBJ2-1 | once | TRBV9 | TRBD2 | TGTGCCAGCAGCGTGAGCGGGAGTAAACACAATGAGCAGTTCTTC | CASSVSGSKHNEQFF
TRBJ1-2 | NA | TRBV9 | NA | TGTGCCAGCAGCGTAGGAACAGGCGACTATGGCTACACCTTC | CASSVGTGDYGYTF
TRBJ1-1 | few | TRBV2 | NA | TGTGCCAGCCCCCCTGACAGCGCTGGTGGCACTGAAGCTTTCTTT | CASPPDSAGGTEAFF
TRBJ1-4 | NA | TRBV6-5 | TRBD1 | TGTGCCAGCAGATTCGACAGGGCGGGTGAAAAACTGTTTTTT | CASRFDRAGEKLFF
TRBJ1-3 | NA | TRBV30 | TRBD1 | TGTGCCTGGAGGGACAGGGGGCGGGCTGGAAACACCATATATTTT | CAWRDRGRAGNTIYF
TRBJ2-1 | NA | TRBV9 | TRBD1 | TGTGCCAGCAGCTTCTCAACCGGGACAGGGCAATACAATGAGCAGTTCTTC | CASSFSTGTGQYNEQFF
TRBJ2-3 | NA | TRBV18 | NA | TGTGCCAGCTCACCAGGACTCCCAGAAGATACGCAGTATTTT | CASSPGLPEDTQYF
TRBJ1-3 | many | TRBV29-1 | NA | TGCAGCGTAAGATCGGGGGCTGGAAACACCATATATTTT | CSVRSGAGNTIYF
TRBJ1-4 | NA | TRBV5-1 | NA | TGCGCCAGCAGCTTCTGGACAGCCCGGGGTGAAAAACTGTTTTTT | CASSFWTARGEKLFF
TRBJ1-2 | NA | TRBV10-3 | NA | TGTGCCATCAGTGAGGACAGGTATGGCTACACCTTC | CAISEDRYGYTF
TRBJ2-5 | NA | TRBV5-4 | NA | TGTGCCAGCAGCGCCTCAGGGACAAGGGAGACCCAGTACTTC | CASSASGTRETQYF
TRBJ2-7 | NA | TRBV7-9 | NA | TGTGCCAGCAGCTACCCTCAGGGGACGAGCTCCTACGAGCAGTACTTC | CASSYPQGTSSYEQYF
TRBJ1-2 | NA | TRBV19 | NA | TGTGCCAGTAGTATTTTCGATGGCTACACCTTC | CASSIFDGYTF
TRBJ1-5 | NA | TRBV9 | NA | TGTGCCAGCAGCGGCGGGGATCAGCCCCAGCATTTT | CASSGGDQPQHF
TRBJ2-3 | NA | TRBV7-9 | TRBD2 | TGTGCCAGCAGCGGGGGGCTAGCGGGAGCAGATACGCAGTATTTT | CASSGGLAGADTQYF
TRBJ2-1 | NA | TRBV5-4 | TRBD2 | TGTGCCAGCAGCCTTCGGACTAGCGGGAGCAATGAGCAGTTCTTC | CASSLRTSGSNEQFF
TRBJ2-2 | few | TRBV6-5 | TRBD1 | TGTGCCAGCAGCCGCCGGGACAGTAACACCGGGGAGCTGTTTTTT | CASSRRDSNTGELFF
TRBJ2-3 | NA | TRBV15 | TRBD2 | TGTGCCACCAGCAGTGGGAGGACTAGCGGGGGCCCGAGCACAGATACGCAGTATTTT | CATSSGRTSGGPSTDTQYF
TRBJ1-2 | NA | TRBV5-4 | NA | TGTGCCAGCAGCCGGGAAGACAGGTACGGTGGCTACACCTTC | CASSREDRYGGYTF
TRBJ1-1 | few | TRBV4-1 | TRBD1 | TGCGCCAGCAGCCCGGACAGGGGGCGCTGGACTGAAGCTTTCTTT | CASSPDRGRWTEAFF
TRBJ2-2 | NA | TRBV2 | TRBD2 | TGTGCCAGCACCCGGACTAGCGGGAGAACCGGGGAGCTGTTTTTT | CASTRTSGRTGELFF
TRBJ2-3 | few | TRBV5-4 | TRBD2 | TGTGCCAGCAGCCCCCGGGGGGGCGAAACAGATACGCAGTATTTT | CASSPRGGETDTQYF
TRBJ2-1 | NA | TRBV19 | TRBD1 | TGTGCCAGTGGCCCGGGACAGTTTACCTACAATGAGCAGTTCTTC | CASGPGQFTYNEQFF
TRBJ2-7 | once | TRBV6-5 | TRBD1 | TGTGCCAACCTCTGCAGGACAGGGGTGTACGAGCAGTACTTC | CANLCRTGVYEQYF
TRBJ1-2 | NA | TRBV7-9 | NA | TGTGCCAGCAGCAGGGAGTTGGGGGGCTATGGCTACACCTTC | CASSRELGGYGYTF
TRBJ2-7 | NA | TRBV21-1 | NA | TGTGCCAGCAGCTTAACCTTGACAGCCTGGGGTCGGGAGTCCTACGAGCAGTACTTC | CASSLTLTAWGRESYEQYF
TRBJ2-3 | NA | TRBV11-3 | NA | TGTGCCAGCAGCTTAGGGGGACTGTCCACAGATACGCAGTATTTT | CASSLGGLSTDTQYF
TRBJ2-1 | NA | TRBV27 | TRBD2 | TGTGCCAGCAGTTTAAACCCCGGGACTAGCGGGAGGATCGCCCATGAGCAGTTCTTC | CASSLNPGTSGRIAHEQFF
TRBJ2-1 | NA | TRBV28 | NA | TGTGCCAGCAGTTTAACAGGGCGTGAGCAGTTCTTC | CASSLTGREQFF
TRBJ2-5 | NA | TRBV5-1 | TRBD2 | TGCGCCAGCAGACGGGAGGCCCAAGAGACCCAGTACTTC | CASRREAQETQYF
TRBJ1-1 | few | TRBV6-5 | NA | TGTGCCAGCAGTTGGGGAGTCACTGAAGCTTTCTTT | CASSWGVTEAFF
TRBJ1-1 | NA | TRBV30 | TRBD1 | TGTGCCAGGGCAGGGGGGTGGAACACTGAAGCTTTCTTT | CARAGGWNTEAFF
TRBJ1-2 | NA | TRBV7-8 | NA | TGTGCCAGCAGCCCGACAGTTGTTCGAGGCTACACCTTC | CASSPTVVRGYTF
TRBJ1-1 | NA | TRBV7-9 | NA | TGTGCCAGCAGCCATTTTGGAGGGACCTTCCTTCCTGAAGCTTTCTTT | CASSHFGGTFLPEAFF
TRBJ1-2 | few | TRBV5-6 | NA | TGTGCCAGCAGTCCAACAGGGATAAGTGGCTACACCTTC | CASSPTGISGYTF
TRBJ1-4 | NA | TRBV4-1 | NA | TGCGCCAGCAGCCCCTCAGGGGAAAAACTGTTTTTT | CASSPSGEKLFF
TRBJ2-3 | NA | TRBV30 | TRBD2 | TGTGCCTGGAGCCAGACTAGCGGGAGGGCCGTCAGAACAACAGATACGCAGTATTTT | CAWSQTSGRAVRTTDTQYF
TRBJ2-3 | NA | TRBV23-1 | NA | TGCGCCAGCAGTAAGGCGGACCAGGGGCAGTGGGATACGCAGTATTTT | CASSKADQGQWDTQYF
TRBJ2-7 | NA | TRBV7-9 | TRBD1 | TGTGCCAGCAGCTTCCGGGACAGACCCCTCGAGCAGTACTTC | CASSFRDRPLEQYF